This T cell receptor beta chain is drawn from a study of T cell changes during pregnancy in multiple sclerosis. Trimming removed 5 bases at V and 2 bases at J, with 9 bases between. Looked up from germline, CDR1 is SEHNR and CDR2 is FQNEAQ (reference sequence). CDR3 size: 13 residues. The repertoire was sequenced with immunoSEQ multiplex PCR; TCRdb's copy has only in-frame clones and lacks some. The sample lists about 64,000 clones; about 96% were seen once. The chain has TRBV7-9 and TRBJ2-5; D is unclear. The receptor was derived from a female donor with multiple sclerosis, enrolled in a pregnancy study. Sequenced material: CD8+ T cells from peripheral blood mononuclear cells, taken after pregnancy. CDR3 loop: CASSPSEQETQYF. CDR3 bases: TGTGCCAGCAGCCCGAGCGAACAAGAGACCCAGTACTTC.